This T cell receptor (beta chain) was sequenced for a study of T cell clonality in common variable immunodeficiency. Findings and limits, study-wide: CVID subjects had higher TCRbeta clonality than healthy controls, most marked in about a third. Common variable immunodeficiency TCR beta sequences reportedly had fewer deletions and N-nucleotide insertions.

CVID subjects were some 16 female and approximately 30 male, aged roughly 8 to 64. Caucasian heritage predominated among both patients and controls. Replacement immunoglobulin had been given to every CVID subject for at least one year. Measured with immunoSEQ multiplex PCR; TCRdb has only the in-frame clones, and not every one. The sample is made up of some 27,000 clones, none counted only once. Per germline, CDR1 SEHNR and CDR2 FQNEAQ (reference sequence). V lost 2 bases, J lost 6 bases, and 3 bases stayed unmatched. CDR3 length equals 14 residues. With regard to this clone: The antigen remains unidentified. The read comes to an end 3 residues before the CDR3 does, leaving the germline J gene to fill in the end.

This rearrangement joins TRBV7-9 to TRBJ2-2; 7 nucleotides align to TRBD1. This receptor was obtained from a human donor with common variable immunodeficiency. The sequenced sample was peripheral blood mononuclear cells. The part of the CDR3 DNA that was read is TGTGCCAGCAGCTTAATACAGGGGCCCGGGGAG. The encoded protein is CASSLIQGPGE. The whole CDR3 sequence is CASSLIQGPGELFF.